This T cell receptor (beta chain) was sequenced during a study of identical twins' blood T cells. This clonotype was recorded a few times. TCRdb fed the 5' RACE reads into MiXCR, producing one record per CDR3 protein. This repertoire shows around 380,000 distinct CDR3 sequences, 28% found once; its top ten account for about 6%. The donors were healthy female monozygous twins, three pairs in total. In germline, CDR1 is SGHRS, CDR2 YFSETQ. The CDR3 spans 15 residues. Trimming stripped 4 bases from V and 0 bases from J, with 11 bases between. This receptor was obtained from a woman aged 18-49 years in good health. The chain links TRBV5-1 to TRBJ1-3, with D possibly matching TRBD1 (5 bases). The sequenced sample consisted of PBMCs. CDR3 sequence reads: CASSPGTRSGNTIYF. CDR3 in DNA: TGCGCCAGCAGCCCTGGGACGCGCTCTGGAAACACCATATATTTT.